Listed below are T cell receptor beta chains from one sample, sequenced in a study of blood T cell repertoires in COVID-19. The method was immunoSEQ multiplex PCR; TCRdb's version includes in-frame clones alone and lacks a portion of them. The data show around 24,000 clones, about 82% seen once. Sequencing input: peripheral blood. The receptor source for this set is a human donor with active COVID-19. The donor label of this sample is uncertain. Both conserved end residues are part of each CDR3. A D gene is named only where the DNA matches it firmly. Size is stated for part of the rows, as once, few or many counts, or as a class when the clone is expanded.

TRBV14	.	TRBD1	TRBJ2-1	TGTGCCAGCAGCCCGCTGAGACAGGGCCTAGGCGAGCAGTTCTTC	CASSPLRQGLGEQFF
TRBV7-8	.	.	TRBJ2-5	TGTGCCAGCAGCCCGTCACCCACCTCCAGGGGTAGCCAAGAGACCCAGTACTTC	CASSPSPTSRGSQETQYF
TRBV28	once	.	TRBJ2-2	TGTGCCAGCAGCCTTCACACCGGGGAGCTGTTTTTT	CASSLHTGELFF
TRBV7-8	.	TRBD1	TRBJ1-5	TGTGCCAGCAGCTCCTACAGGGGGCGCGGCAATCAGCCCCAGCATTTT	CASSSYRGRGNQPQHF
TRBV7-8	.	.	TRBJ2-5	TGTGCCAGCAGCTTAGCCCCAGGGGTAGTGAGCCAAGAGACCCAGTACTTC	CASSLAPGVVSQETQYF
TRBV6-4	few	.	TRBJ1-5	TGTGCCAGCAGTGTCAGGTTACCCTCCAATCAGCCCCAGCATTTT	CASSVRLPSNQPQHF
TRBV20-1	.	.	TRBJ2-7	TGCAGTGCTAGTTCCGGGTTCGAGCAGTACTTC	CSASSGFEQYF
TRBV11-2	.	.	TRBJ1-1	TGTGCCAGCAAGCCGACGGGAGCATTCACTGAAGCTTTCTTT	CASKPTGAFTEAFF
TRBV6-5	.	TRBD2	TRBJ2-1	TGTGCCAGCAACCCCGGGACTAGCGGATTCAATGAGCAGTTCTTC	CASNPGTSGFNEQFF
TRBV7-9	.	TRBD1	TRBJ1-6	TGTGCCAGCAGTTCTGGACAGGGAGGCGATGATTCACCCCTCCACTTT	CASSSGQGGDDSPLHF
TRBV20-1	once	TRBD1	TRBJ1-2	TGCAGTGCTCATGGAGGGGACAGCCTCAACTTC	CSAHGGDSLNF
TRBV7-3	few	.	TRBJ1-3	TGTGCCAGCAGCCCAGGGGTGGCGAACTCTGGAAACACCATATATTTT	CASSPGVANSGNTIYF
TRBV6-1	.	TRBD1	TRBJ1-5	TGTGCCAGCAGTGAACAACCGACAGGGGAGGGAGGACAGCCCCAGCATTTT	CASSEQPTGEGGQPQHF
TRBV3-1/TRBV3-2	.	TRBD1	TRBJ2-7	TGTGCCAGCAGCCCGGAGACAGGGGGTAAGGAGGAGCAGTACTTC	CASSPETGGKEEQYF
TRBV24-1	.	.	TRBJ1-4	TGTGCCATCGGGTTAAAACTGTTTTTT	CAIGLKLFF
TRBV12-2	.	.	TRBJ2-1	TGTGCAAGTCGCTCGGACAGGGGGCGTGCTGAGCAGTTCTTC	CASRSDRGRAEQFF
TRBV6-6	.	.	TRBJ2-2	TGTGCCAGCAGTTTGTCCCTTCCGGGGAATGCCGGGGAGCTGTTTTTT	CASSLSLPGNAGELFF
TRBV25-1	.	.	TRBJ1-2	TGTGCCAGCAGTGGGGTTTGGGGGTCAGGGGACTATGGCTACACCTTC	CASSGVWGSGDYGYTF
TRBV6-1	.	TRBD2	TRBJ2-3	TGTGCCAGCAGTGAAGAACTAGCGGGGGTCGATACGCAGTATTTT	CASSEELAGVDTQYF
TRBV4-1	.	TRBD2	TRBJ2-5	TGCGCCAGCAGCCAAGATCAACTAGCGGGGGCCCAAGAGACCCAGTACTTC	CASSQDQLAGAQETQYF
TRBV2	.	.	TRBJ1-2	TGTGCCTCCACCGGTGGGTTCCGGGGGTTTTATGGCTACACCTTC	CASTGGFRGFYGYTF
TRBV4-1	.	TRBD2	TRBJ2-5	TGCGCCAGCAGCCTTACCGGGACTAGCATAGGAGAGACCCAGTACTTC	CASSLTGTSIGETQYF
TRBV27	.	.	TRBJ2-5	TGTGCCAGCAGTTTATCCGGGTACGAGACCCAGTACTTC	CASSLSGYETQYF
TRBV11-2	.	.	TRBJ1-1	TGTGCCAGCAGCTTAGATCCGAGCATGAACACTGAAGCTTTCTTT	CASSLDPSMNTEAFF
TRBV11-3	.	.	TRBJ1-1	TGTGCCAGCAGCAAGCTGGACAGCACTGAAGCTTTCTTT	CASSKLDSTEAFF
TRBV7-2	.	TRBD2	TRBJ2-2	TGTGCCAGCAGCCCACGGACTAGCGGGAACACCGGGGAGCTGTTTTTT	CASSPRTSGNTGELFF
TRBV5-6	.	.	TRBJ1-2	TGTGCCAGCAGCTTCCAGGCTAACTATGGCTACACCTTC	CASSFQANYGYTF
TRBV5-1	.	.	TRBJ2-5	TGCGCCAGCAGCTTGGTTGCAGGGTTTGAAGAGACCCAGTACTTC	CASSLVAGFEETQYF
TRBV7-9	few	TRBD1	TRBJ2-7	TGTGCCAGCAGCTCGACAGGGTCAAAGTCCAACGAGCAGTACTTC	CASSSTGSKSNEQYF
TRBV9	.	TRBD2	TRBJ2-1	TGTGCCAGCAGCGAGTATGGACTAGGAAACAATGAGCAGTTCTTC	CASSEYGLGNNEQFF
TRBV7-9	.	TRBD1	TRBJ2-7	TGTGCCAGCAGCCCGACAGGGTTCGCGGTTTACGAGCAGTACTTC	CASSPTGFAVYEQYF
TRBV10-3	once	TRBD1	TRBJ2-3	TGTGCCATCAGTGAGACCCGGACAGGGGGTTCTTTTGATACGCAGTATTTT	CAISETRTGGSFDTQYF
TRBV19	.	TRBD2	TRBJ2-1	TGTGCCAGTAGTGCGGCTAGCGGGTGGGGGACGAATGAGCAGTTCTTC	CASSAASGWGTNEQFF
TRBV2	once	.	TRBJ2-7	TGTGCCAGCAGTGGGGGACAATCCTACGAGCAGTACTTC	CASSGGQSYEQYF
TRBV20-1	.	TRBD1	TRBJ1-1	TGCAGTGCTAGTCCCGCAGGGGGTGGGAGGTTGACTGAAGCTTTCTTT	CSASPAGGGRLTEAFF
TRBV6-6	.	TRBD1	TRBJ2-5	TGTGCCAGCAGACAGGGGGCGAACCAAGAGACCCAGTACTTC	CASRQGANQETQYF
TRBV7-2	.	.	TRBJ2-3	TGTGCCAGCAGCTTAGTCGTAGTGCCACTGGATACGCAGTATTTT	CASSLVVVPLDTQYF
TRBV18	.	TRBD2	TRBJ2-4	TGTGCCAGCTCACCGATCGAACAAACTAGCGGGTATCAGTACTTC	CASSPIEQTSGYQYF
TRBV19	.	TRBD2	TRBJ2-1	TGTGCCAGTAGTATCTGGGCTAGCGGGTACAATGAGCAGTTCTTC	CASSIWASGYNEQFF
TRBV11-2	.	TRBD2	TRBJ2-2	TGTGCCAGCAGCTTGCCTAGCGGGAGGGCGGCCGGGGAGCTGTTTTTT	CASSLPSGRAAGELFF
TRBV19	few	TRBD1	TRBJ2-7	TGTGCCAGTAGTATCTATGCGGACAGGGATCCCCAGCAGTACTTC	CASSIYADRDPQQYF